This TCR beta chain was identified during a study of blood T cells in healthy people across ages. Study observations and caveats: PBMCs left unsorted prevented a conclusive naive versus antigen-experienced comparison. Estimated diversity across one million T cells was deemed an underestimate. TCR beta diversity tracked closely with naive T cell percentage.

PCR was performed a second time for about 6 to 12 cycles using a sample-barcoded 5' primer and a J-beta primer mix. Every sample returned 2.5 million or more CDR3-containing paired-end reads. TCRdb processed the 5' RACE reads anew with MiXCR; each CDR3 protein has one entry. The sample records about a million distinct CDR3 sequences, just over 50% being singletons. V shed 6 bases and J 10 bases; nucleotides not matched to a gene: 10. Germline CDR1 reads MNHEY; CDR2 reads SMNVEV (reference sequence). The CDR3 runs 16 residues. Turning to this clonotype: Its antigen is currently unknown.

The receptor was isolated from a woman aged 55 to 70 in good health. The rearrangement uses TRBV27 and TRBJ2-1; TRBD2 agrees at 15 bases. The material sequenced was blood. The CDR3 nucleotides read TGTGCCAGCAGCCGACCCGGGACTAGCGGGGGGTTGGAGCAGTTCTTC. Translated: CASSRPGTSGGLEQFF.